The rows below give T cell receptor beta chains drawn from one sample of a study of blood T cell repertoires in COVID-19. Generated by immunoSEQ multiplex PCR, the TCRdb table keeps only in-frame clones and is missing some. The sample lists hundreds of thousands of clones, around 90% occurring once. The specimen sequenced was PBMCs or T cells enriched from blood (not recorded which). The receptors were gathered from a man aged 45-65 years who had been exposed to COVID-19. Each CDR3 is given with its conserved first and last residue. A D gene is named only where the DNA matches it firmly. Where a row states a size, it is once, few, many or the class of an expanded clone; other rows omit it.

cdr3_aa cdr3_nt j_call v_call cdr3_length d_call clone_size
CASSVAQGDKNIQYF TGTGCCAGCAGCGTCGCACAGGGGGACAAAAACATTCAGTACTTC TRBJ2-4 TRBV28 15 TRBD1 .
CASTETGQGNTGELFF TGTGCCAGCACCGAAACTGGACAGGGGAACACCGGGGAGCTGTTTTTT TRBJ2-2 TRBV7-8 16 TRBD1 .
CASSQGRGQVMEKLFF TGTGCCAGCAGCCAGGGGCGGGGACAGGTTATGGAAAAACTGTTTTTT TRBJ1-4 TRBV7-9 16 TRBD1 once
CASSTGTSGYNEQFF TGTGCCAGCAGTACCGGGACTAGCGGTTACAATGAGCAGTTCTTC TRBJ2-1 TRBV28 15 TRBD2 few
CASKVYRAEDEQYF TGCGCCAGCAAGGTGTACAGGGCCGAAGACGAGCAGTACTTC TRBJ2-7 TRBV5-1 14 . .
CASRPLELANYGYTF TGTGCCAGCAGACCACTGGAGTTAGCCAACTATGGCTACACCTTC TRBJ1-2 TRBV5-6 15 . .
CASSFGGLSSSGANVLTF TGTGCCAGCAGCTTCGGGGGACTTTCTAGCTCTGGGGCCAACGTCCTGACTTTC TRBJ2-6 TRBV5-4 18 . .
CASTSGVYNEQFF TGTGCCAGCACTAGCGGGGTATACAATGAGCAGTTCTTC TRBJ2-1 TRBV6-5 13 TRBD2 .
CASSWGPLNAEKLFF TGTGCCAGCAGTTGGGGGCCGTTAAATGCGGAAAAACTGTTTTTT TRBJ1-4 TRBV5-6 15 . .
CASTSGETQYF TGTGCCAGCACGTCCGGAGAGACCCAGTACTTC TRBJ2-5 TRBV6-5 11 . .
CASSLGVHYGYTF TGTGCCAGCAGCTTGGGAGTACACTATGGCTACACCTTC TRBJ1-2 TRBV5-5 13 . .
CSVEGGREGNEQFF TGCAGCGTTGAGGGCGGGAGGGAAGGTAATGAGCAGTTCTTC TRBJ2-1 TRBV29-1 14 TRBD2 .
CASSSGTPGNTIYF TGTGCCAGCAGCTCAGGGACACCGGGAAACACCATATATTTT TRBJ1-3 TRBV7-9 14 . .
CASSQVLAGSNEQFF TGTGCCAGCAGCCAAGTACTAGCGGGTAGCAATGAGCAGTTCTTC TRBJ2-1 TRBV4-2 15 TRBD2 once
CSVGQLVETQYF TGCAGCGTTGGACAGTTAGTAGAGACCCAGTACTTC TRBJ2-5 TRBV29-1 12 . .
CASTGQGAEAFF TGTGCCAGCACCGGACAGGGGGCTGAAGCTTTCTTT TRBJ1-1 TRBV6-5 12 TRBD1 .
CASSPHLPLLPSRF TGTGCCAGCAGCCCACACCTCCCCCTCCTCCCCTCACGTTTC TRBJ1-2 TRBV21-1 14 . once
CASSYRGNQPQHF TGTGCCAGCAGTTATCGGGGGAATCAGCCCCAGCATTTT TRBJ1-5 TRBV6-5 13 . .
CASSLIHRQGPEGYTF TGTGCCAGCAGCTTAATCCACAGACAGGGTCCGGAAGGCTACACCTTC TRBJ1-2 TRBV7-9 16 TRBD1 once
CASSEVGGQVGNTEAFF TGTGCCAGCAGTGAAGTAGGGGGACAAGTGGGGAACACTGAAGCTTTCTTT TRBJ1-1 TRBV2 17 . .
CASSLRQGGSPLHF TGTGCCAGCAGCCTGAGACAGGGCGGTTCACCCCTCCACTTT TRBJ1-6 TRBV11-3 14 TRBD1 .
CASAPPSSHQTLTGVSTDTQYF TGTGCTAGTGCTCCGCCCAGCTCCCATCAAACCCTAACAGGGGTTAGCACAGATACGCAGTATTTT TRBJ2-3 TRBV12-5 22 TRBD1 .
CASRSGTGSNQPQHF TGTGCCAGCAGATCGGGGACAGGAAGCAATCAGCCCCAGCATTTT TRBJ1-5 TRBV27 15 TRBD1 .
CAISGQGNTDTQYF TGTGCCATCAGTGGGCAGGGTAACACAGATACGCAGTATTTT TRBJ2-3 TRBV10-3 14 . .
CASSVDRADTQYF TGTGCCAGCAGCGTTGACAGAGCGGATACGCAGTATTTT TRBJ2-3 TRBV11-2 13 . .
CASSLTGAGYGYTF TGCGCCAGCAGCTTGACAGGGGCGGGCTATGGCTACACCTTC TRBJ1-2 TRBV5-1 14 TRBD1 .
CASSFTGRPDQPQHF TGCGCCAGCAGCTTTACAGGGCGGCCTGATCAGCCCCAGCATTTT TRBJ1-5 TRBV5-1 15 . .
CASSDRGTSGGGAKNIQYF TGTGCCAGCAGTGACCGAGGGACTAGCGGGGGGGGTGCCAAAAACATTCAGTACTTC TRBJ2-4 TRBV2 19 TRBD2 once
CASSFQQGGSNYGYTF TGCGCCAGCAGCTTTCAACAGGGGGGGAGTAACTATGGCTACACCTTC TRBJ1-2 TRBV5-1 16 TRBD1 .
CASSPAWEVGEKLFF TGTGCCAGCAGCCCCGCGTGGGAGGTCGGGGAAAAACTGTTTTTT TRBJ1-4 TRBV9 15 . .
CSAPRLDEQFF TGCAGTGCCCCCCGACTTGACGAGCAGTTCTTC TRBJ2-1 TRBV20-1 11 . .
CASSLAGISQETQYF TGCGCCAGCAGCTTAGCGGGAATAAGCCAAGAGACCCAGTACTTC TRBJ2-5 TRBV5-1 15 TRBD2 .
CSASSGQRSEKLFF TGCAGCGCAAGTTCGGGACAGAGGAGTGAAAAACTGTTTTTT TRBJ1-4 TRBV29-1 14 TRBD1 .
CASSVARGHGYTF TGTGCCAGCAGCGTAGCCAGGGGGCATGGCTACACCTTC TRBJ1-2 TRBV9 13 TRBD1 .
CATSREGTGAREQYF TGTGCCACCAGCAGAGAAGGGACAGGGGCTAGAGAGCAGTACTTC TRBJ2-7 TRBV15 15 TRBD1 .
CSASLWDGWGDNQPQHF TGCAGTGCTAGTCTTTGGGATGGTTGGGGGGACAATCAGCCCCAGCATTTT TRBJ1-5 TRBV20-1 17 . .
CASITRAWANYGYTF TGTGCCAGTATTACCAGGGCGTGGGCTAACTATGGCTACACCTTC TRBJ1-2 TRBV6-6 15 . .
CASSFSPGQGTDTQYF TGTGCCAGCAGCTTCTCGCCGGGACAGGGTACAGATACGCAGTATTTT TRBJ2-3 TRBV12-1 16 . many
CASSQSGNNQPQHF TGTGCCAGCTCACAATCGGGAAACAATCAGCCCCAGCATTTT TRBJ1-5 TRBV18 14 . .
CASSQGLADYNEQFF TGTGCCAGCTCACAGGGACTAGCGGACTACAATGAGCAGTTCTTC TRBJ2-1 TRBV18 15 TRBD2 .
CASSDMGLAGVVGELFF TGCGCCAGCAGTGACATGGGACTAGCGGGAGTCGTTGGGGAGCTGTTTTTT TRBJ2-2 TRBV10-2 17 TRBD2 .
CASSESGLSGNYGYTF TGTGCCAGCAGTGAATCGGGCTTGTCAGGGAACTATGGCTACACCTTC TRBJ1-2 TRBV25-1 16 . .
CASSLDWAEAFF TGTGCCAGCAGCTTAGATTGGGCGGAAGCTTTCTTT TRBJ1-1 TRBV11-3 12 . .
CASSLESRHFRGNEQFF TGCGCCAGCAGCCTGGAATCCCGCCACTTCAGGGGGAATGAGCAGTTCTTC TRBJ2-1 TRBV4-1 17 TRBD1 .
CASQPPGHLGELFF TGTGCCAGTCAACCCCCCGGACATCTCGGGGAGCTGTTTTTT TRBJ2-2 TRBV5-4 14 . .
CASSEGQFRYGYTF TGTGCCAGCAGTGAGGGGCAGTTCCGTTATGGCTACACCTTC TRBJ1-2 TRBV2 14 . .
CASSQVFPRLAGRSTDTQYF TGTGCCAGCAGCCAAGTTTTCCCCCGACTAGCGGGAAGGAGCACAGATACGCAGTATTTT TRBJ2-3 TRBV4-2 20 TRBD2 .
CASSRLGGVRIGYTF TGTGCCAGTAGCCGGCTTGGGGGCGTTCGAATTGGCTACACCTTC TRBJ1-2 TRBV19 15 . .
CASSSLFGQLTLSEAFF TGTGCCAGCAGTTCTCTCTTCGGACAGCTTACCCTTTCTGAAGCTTTCTTT TRBJ1-1 TRBV27 17 . .
CASSPMAGANYGYTF TGTGCCAGCAGCCCCATGGCAGGGGCGAACTATGGCTACACCTTC TRBJ1-2 TRBV3-1/TRBV3-2 15 . once
CARPLAGNTDTQYF TGTGCCAGGCCCCTAGCGGGTAACACAGATACGCAGTATTTT TRBJ2-3 TRBV19 14 TRBD2 .
CASSFSGVLYNEQFF TGTGCCAGCAGCTTCTCAGGGGTCTTGTACAATGAGCAGTTCTTC TRBJ2-1 TRBV7-9 15 . .
CAIGPGNSPLHF TGTGCCATCGGCCCAGGGAATTCACCCCTCCACTTT TRBJ1-6 TRBV10-3 12 . once
CASSQTSYNEQFF TGCGCCAGCAGCCAAACTTCCTACAATGAGCAGTTCTTC TRBJ2-1 TRBV4-1 13 . .
CASSLDRHYGYTF TGTGCCAGCAGCTTGGACAGACACTATGGCTACACCTTC TRBJ1-2 TRBV7-8 13 . .
CASRGLTSHNEQFF TGTGCCAGTAGGGGACTAACCTCCCACAATGAGCAGTTCTTC TRBJ2-1 TRBV2 14 TRBD2 .